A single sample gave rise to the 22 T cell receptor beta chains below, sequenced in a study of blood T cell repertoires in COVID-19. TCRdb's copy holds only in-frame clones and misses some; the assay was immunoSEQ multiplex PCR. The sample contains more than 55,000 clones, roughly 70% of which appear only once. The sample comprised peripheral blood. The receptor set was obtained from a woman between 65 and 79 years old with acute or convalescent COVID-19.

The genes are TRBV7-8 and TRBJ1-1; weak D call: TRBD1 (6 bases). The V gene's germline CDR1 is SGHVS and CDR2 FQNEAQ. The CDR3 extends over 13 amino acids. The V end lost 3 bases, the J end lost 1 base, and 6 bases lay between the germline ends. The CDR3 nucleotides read TGTGCCAGCAGCTTGACAGGGAACACTGAAGCTTTCTTT. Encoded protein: CASSLTGNTEAFF.

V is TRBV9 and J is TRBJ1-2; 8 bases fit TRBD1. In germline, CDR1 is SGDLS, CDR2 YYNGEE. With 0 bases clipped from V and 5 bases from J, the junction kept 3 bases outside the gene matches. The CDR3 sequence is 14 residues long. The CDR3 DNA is TGTGCCAGCAGCGTAGACGGGACAGGATATGGCTACACCTTC. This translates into CASSVDGTGYGYTF.

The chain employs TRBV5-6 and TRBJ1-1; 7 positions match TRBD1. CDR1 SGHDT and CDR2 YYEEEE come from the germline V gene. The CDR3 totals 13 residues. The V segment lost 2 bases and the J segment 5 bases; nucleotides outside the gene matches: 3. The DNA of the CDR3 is TGTGCCAGCAGCTTAAAGGGGGCGACTGAAGCTTTCTTT. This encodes CASSLKGATEAFF. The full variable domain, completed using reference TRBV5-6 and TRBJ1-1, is DAGVTQSPTHLIKTRGQQVTLRCSPKSGHDTVSWYQQALGQGPQFIFQYYEEEERQRGNFPDRFSGHQFPNYSSELNVNALLLGDSALYLCASSLKGATEAFFGQGTRLTVV.

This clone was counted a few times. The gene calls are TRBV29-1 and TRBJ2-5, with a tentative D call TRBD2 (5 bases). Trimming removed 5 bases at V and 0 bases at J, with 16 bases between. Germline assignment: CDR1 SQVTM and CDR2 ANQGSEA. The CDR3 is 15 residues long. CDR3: CSVSPRSGDQETQYF. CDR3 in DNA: TGCAGCGTTTCCCCCAGGTCCGGGGACCAAGAGACCCAGTACTTC.

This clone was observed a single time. The CDR3 reads CSGGGETEAFF. The CDR3 DNA follows: TGCAGCGGTGGGGGGGAAACTGAAGCTTTCTTT. The gene calls are TRBV29-1 and TRBJ1-1; D perhaps matches TRBD1 (5 bases). Germline CDR1 reads SQVTM; CDR2 reads ANQGSEA. Trimming pared 7 bases from V and 5 bases from J, leaving 11 bases between. The CDR3 covers 11 residues.

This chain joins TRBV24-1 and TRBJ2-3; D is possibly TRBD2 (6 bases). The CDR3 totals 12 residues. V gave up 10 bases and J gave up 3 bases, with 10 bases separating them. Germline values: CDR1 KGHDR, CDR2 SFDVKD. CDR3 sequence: CATEGRTDTQYF. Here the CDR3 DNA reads TGTGCCACTGAAGGGAGGACAGATACGCAGTATTTT.

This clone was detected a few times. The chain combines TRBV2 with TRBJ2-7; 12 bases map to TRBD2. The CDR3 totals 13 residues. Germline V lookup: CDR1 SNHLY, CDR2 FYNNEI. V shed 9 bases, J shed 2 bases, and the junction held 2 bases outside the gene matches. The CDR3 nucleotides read TGTGCCAGTCGGACTAGCGGGACCTACGAGCAGTACGTC. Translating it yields CASRTSGTYEQYV.

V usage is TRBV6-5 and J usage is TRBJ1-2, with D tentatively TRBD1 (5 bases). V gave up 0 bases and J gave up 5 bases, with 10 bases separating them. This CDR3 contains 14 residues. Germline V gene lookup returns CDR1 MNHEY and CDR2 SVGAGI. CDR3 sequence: CASSYSQGNYGYTF. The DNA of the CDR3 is TGTGCCAGCAGTTACTCGCAGGGTAATTATGGCTACACCTTC.

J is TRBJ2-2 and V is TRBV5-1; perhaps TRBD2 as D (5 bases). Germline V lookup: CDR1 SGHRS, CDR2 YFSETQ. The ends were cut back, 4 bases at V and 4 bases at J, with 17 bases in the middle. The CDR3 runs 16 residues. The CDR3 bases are TGCGCCAGCAGCCCAATACTAGTTTTTTCCACCGGGGAGCTGTTTTTT. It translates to CASSPILVFSTGELFF.

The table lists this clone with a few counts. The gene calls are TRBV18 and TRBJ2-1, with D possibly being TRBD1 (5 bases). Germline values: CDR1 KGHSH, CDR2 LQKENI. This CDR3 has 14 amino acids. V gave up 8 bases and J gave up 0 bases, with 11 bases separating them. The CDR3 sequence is CASSRASSYNEQFF. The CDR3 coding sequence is TGTGCCAGCAGCAGGGCAAGCTCCTACAATGAGCAGTTCTTC.

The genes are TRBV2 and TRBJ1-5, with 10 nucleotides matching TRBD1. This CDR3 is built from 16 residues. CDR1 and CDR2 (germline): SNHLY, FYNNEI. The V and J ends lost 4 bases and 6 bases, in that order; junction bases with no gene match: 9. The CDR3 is CASSVFRGTGVQPQHF. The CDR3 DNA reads TGTGCCAGCAGTGTATTCCGAGGGACAGGGGTTCAGCCCCAGCATTTT.

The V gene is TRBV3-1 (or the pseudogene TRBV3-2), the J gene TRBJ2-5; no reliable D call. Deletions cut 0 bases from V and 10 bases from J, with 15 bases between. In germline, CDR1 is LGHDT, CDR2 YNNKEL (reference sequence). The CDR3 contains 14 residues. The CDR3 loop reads CASSQDFSQMGQYF. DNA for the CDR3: TGTGCCAGCAGCCAAGATTTTAGCCAGATGGGCCAGTACTTC.

CDR3 DNA: TGTGCCAGCAGCATAGGGACAGATGGCTACACCTTC. This translates into CASSIGTDGYTF. This sequence joins TRBV6-5 and TRBJ1-2, with 7 bases aligning to TRBD1. The CDR3 is made up of 12 amino acids. Trimming took 6 bases from V and 6 from J; bases not matched to a gene: 4. The germline CDR1 and CDR2 sequences are MNHEY and SVGAGI.

CDR3 bases: TGTGCCAGTAGAGCAGGGGGCAAGATAAGTGCTCTGTTTTTT. Translation: CASRAGGKISALFF. The chain employs TRBV19 and TRBJ1-4, with 8 bases aligning to TRBD1. With V trimmed by 6 bases and J by 14 bases, 14 bases remained unmatched. Per germline, CDR1 LNHDA and CDR2 SQIVND (reference sequence). The CDR3 covers 14 residues.

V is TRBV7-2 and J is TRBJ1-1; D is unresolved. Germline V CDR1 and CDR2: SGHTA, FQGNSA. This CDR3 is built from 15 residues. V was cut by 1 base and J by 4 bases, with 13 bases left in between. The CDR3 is CASSLGFVVSTEAFF. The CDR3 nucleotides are TGTGCCAGCAGCTTAGGTTTCGTGGTGAGCACTGAAGCTTTCTTT.

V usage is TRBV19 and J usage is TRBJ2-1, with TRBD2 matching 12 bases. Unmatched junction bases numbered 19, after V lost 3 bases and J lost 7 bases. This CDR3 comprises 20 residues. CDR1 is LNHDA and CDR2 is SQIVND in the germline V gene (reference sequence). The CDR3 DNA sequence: TGTGCCAGTAGTATCCCACGGCCGGGGCTAGCGGGGGGGCAGAGGAATGAGCAGTTCTTC. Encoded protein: CASSIPRPGLAGGQRNEQFF.

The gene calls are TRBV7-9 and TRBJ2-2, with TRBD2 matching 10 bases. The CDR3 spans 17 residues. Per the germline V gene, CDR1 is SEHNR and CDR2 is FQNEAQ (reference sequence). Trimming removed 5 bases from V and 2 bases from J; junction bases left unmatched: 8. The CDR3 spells CASSPPGLAFNTGELFF. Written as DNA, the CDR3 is TGTGCCAGCAGCCCACCGGGACTAGCGTTTAACACCGGGGAGCTGTTTTTT.

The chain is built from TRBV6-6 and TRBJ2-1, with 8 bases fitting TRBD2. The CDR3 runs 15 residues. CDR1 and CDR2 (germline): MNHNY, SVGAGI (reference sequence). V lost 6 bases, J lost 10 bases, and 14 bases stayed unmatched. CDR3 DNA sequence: TGTGCCAGCAGCACCGGGGAGGCCCCGGGAGGGGAGCAGTTCTTC. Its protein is CASSTGEAPGGEQFF.

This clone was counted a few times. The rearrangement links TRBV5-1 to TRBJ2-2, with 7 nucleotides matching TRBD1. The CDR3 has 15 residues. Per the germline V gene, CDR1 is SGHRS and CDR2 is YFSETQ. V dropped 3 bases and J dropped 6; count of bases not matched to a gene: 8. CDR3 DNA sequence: TGCGCCAGCAGCTCACAGGGGACGGGGCCCGGGGAGCTGTTTTTT. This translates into CASSSQGTGPGELFF.

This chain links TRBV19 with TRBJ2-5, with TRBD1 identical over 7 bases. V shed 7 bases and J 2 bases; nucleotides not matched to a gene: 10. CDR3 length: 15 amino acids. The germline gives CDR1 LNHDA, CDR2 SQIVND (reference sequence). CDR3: CASMGQGTAQETQYF. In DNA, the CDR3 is TGTGCCAGTATGGGTCAGGGGACAGCTCAAGAGACCCAGTACTTC.

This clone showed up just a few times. CDR3 in DNA: TGTGCCAGCTCACCTGCTGACAGGGTGGTTGGAAACACCATATATTTT. This sequence encodes CASSPADRVVGNTIYF. The rearrangement uses TRBV18 and TRBJ1-3; TRBD1 aligns across 7 bases. CDR3 length: 16 amino acids. The J segment lost 3 bases and the V segment lost 3 bases, leaving 8 bases of the junction unmatched. Germline V gene sequence: CDR1 KGHSH, CDR2 LQKENI. The entire variable domain, with the rest obtained from reference TRBV18 and TRBJ1-3, is as follows: NAGVMQNPRHLVRRRGQEARLRCSPMKGHSHVYWYRQLPEEGLKFMVYLQKENIIDESGMPKERFSAEFPKEGPSILRIQQVVRGDSAAYFCASSPADRVVGNTIYFGEGSWLTVV.

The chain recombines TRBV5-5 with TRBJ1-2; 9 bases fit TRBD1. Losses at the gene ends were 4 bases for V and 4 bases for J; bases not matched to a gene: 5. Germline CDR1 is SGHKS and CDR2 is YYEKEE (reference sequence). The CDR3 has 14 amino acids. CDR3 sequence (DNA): TGTGCCAGCAGCGTGGACAGGGGCCCCTATGGCTACACCTTC. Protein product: CASSVDRGPYGYTF.